This T cell receptor beta chain was recorded in a study of T cells in localized non-small cell lung cancer. Study-wide results and caveats: Longer survival (overall) was linked to higher T cell density in blood. Tumor showed lower T cell clonality than uninvolved adjacent lung, where it was highest. Only one tumor region was sequenced, so heterogeneity remains possible.

About this clone itself: Antigen specificity is unknown.

Between the trimmed V and J ends, which lost 2 bases and 0 bases, there was a span of 9 bases. Germline values: CDR1 SGHRS, CDR2 YFSETQ. The CDR3 extends over 15 amino acids. TCRdb keeps only in-frame clones here, not all; method: immunoSEQ multiplex PCR. The sample shows tens of thousands of clones, 84% of them seen only once. The sequence derives from a man between 40 and 70 years old with stage I lung adenocarcinoma. Sample: peripheral blood, taken before any cancer treatment. This chain links TRBV5-1 with TRBJ2-1; D unclear. The CDR3 bases are TGCGCCAGCAGCTTCGGCGGTAGCTCCTACAATGAGCAGTTCTTC. Residues: CASSFGGSSYNEQFF.